This T cell receptor (beta chain) came from a study of blood T cell repertoires in COVID-19. In the study overall: The United States, Italy and Spain were the sources of the acute and convalescent COVID-19 samples. Sources were T cells, B-cell-depleted T cells, or PBMCs; the material itself was cDNA or gDNA.

Libraries were prepared by immunoSEQ multiplex PCR; TCRdb keeps only in-frame clonotypes and omits some of them. Among 250,000 to 350,000 clones listed, 85% to 90% were seen once. The CDR3 is 12 amino acids. The V gene's germline CDR1 is MDHEN and CDR2 SYDVKM. V shed 1 base and J shed 12 bases, with 12 bases lying between them. The chain couples TRBV28 to TRBJ1-2; tentatively, D is TRBD1 (5 bases). This clonotype was sampled from a woman under 30 with acute COVID-19. The specimen was PBMCs or T cells enriched from blood (not recorded which). In nucleotides, the CDR3 is TGTGCCAGCAGTTTATACCAGGGCGGGAACACCTTC. Its translation is CASSLYQGGNTF.